A single sample gave rise to the 5 T cell receptor beta chains below, sequenced in a study of blood T cells in healthy people across ages. Sample-barcoded 5' priming and a J-beta primer mix drove a second PCR of about 7 to 11 cycles. TCRdb processed the 5' RACE reads anew with MiXCR; each CDR3 protein has one entry. The sample holds around 520,000 distinct CDR3 sequences, 25% to 35% seen once. These data were likewise used in another study, on T cells of mothers and their children.

Sequencing was carried out using blood. The origin of the receptors is a boy aged 2-15 years in good health.

V is TRBV25-1 and J is TRBJ2-7; the D is unclear. The germline gives CDR1 MGHDK, CDR2 SYGVNS. Trimming took 2 bases from V and 7 from J, leaving 6 bases between them. The CDR3 is 11 amino acids. For the CDR3, the DNA is TGTGCCAGCAGTGAAGTTTGGGAGCAGTACTTC. Translated, it gives CASSEVWEQYF.

Details on this clonotype: One end of the junction fails to match germline, which may point to a read error. The rearrangement joins TRBV12-3 or TRBV12-4 to TRBJ2-5, with D perhaps TRBD2 (6 bases). The CDR3 extends over 15 amino acids. The CDR3 spells CTSSLSGRIPETQYF. The DNA for the CDR3 is TGTACCAGCAGTTTATCCGGGAGAATTCCAGAGACCCAGTACTTC.

This clonotype was seen more than once but under ten times. This chain joins TRBV27 and TRBJ2-3; tentative D call: TRBD2 (7 bases). Germline V CDR1 and CDR2: MNHEY, SMNVEV (reference sequence). The CDR3 is made up of 19 amino acids. V dropped 6 bases and J dropped 3 bases, with 28 bases sitting between them. CDR3 loop: CASSLTLLRGGVGTDTQYF. CDR3 coding DNA: TGTGCCAGCAGCCTAACCCTGCTGAGGGGGGGCGTTGGAACAGATACGCAGTATTTT.

This clonotype was recorded once. The chain employs TRBV5-5 and TRBJ1-4, with TRBD1 as a possible D gene (5 bases). Trimming removed 2 bases at V and 5 bases at J, with 10 bases between. Germline V CDR1 and CDR2: SGHKS, YYEKEE (reference sequence). This CDR3 contains 14 residues. The CDR3 nucleotides are TGTGCCAGCAGCTTCGGGACGGAGAATGAAAAACTGTTTTTT. Residues: CASSFGTENEKLFF.

This clonotype was seen a few times. This chain joins TRBV7-9 and TRBJ2-5; D not resolved. CDR3 length equals 10 residues. V lost 6 bases and J 6 bases, leaving 5 bases between the germline ends. Germline CDR1 and CDR2: SEHNR and FQNEAQ (reference sequence). The CDR3 bases are TGTGCCAGCAGAGGGAAGACCCAGTACTTC. It yields the protein CASRGKTQYF. Supplemented by reference TRBV7-9 and TRBJ2-5, the full variable domain reads DTGVSQNPRHKITKRGQNVTFRCDPISEHNRLYWYRQTLGQGPEFLTYFQNEAQLEKSRLLSDRFSAERPKGSFSTLEIQRTEQGDSAMYLCASRGKTQYFGPGTRLLVL.